This T cell receptor beta chain was found in a study of CXCR3-negative and CXCR3-positive naive CD8 T cells. The study's findings and limits: TRB CDR3 hydrophobicity was greater in CXCR3-positive naive cells than in CXCR3-negative naive cells.

Comment on this clonotype: What it recognizes is unknown.

Via 5' RACE with UMI labels, TRB cDNA libraries were prepared. TCRdb re-called the 5' RACE reads and gives one entry per CDR3 protein, without DNA. The clone table shows roughly 6,000 distinct CDR3 sequences, with the ten largest holding 1.5% to 2%. CDR1 DFQATT and CDR2 SNEGSKA come from the germline V gene (reference sequence). The CDR3 has 16 amino acids. The TCR sequence derives from a human donor in good health. Some clones in this sample may be carry-over from other donors' samples. Source material: naive CXCR3- CD8+ T cells from blood. Subset noted: CD45RO-CCR7+CD27+CD95- naive CD8+ T cells lacking CXCR3 (TNR3-). The rearrangement links TRBV20-1 to TRBJ2-3; no DNA is available, so the TRBD2 call from TCRdb remains unchecked. CDR3 amino acids: CSARSGTSGRKDTQYF.